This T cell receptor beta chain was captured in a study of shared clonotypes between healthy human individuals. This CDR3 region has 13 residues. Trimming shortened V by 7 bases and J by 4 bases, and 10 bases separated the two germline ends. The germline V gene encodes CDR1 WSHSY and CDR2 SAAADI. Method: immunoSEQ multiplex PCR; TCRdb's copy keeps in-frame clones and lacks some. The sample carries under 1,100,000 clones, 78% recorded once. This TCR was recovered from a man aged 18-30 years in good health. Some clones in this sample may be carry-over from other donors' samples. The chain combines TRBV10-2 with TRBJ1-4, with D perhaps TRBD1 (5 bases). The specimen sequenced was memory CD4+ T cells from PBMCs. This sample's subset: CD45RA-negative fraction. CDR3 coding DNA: TGCGCCAGCAAGCGACAGAGTAATGAAAAACTGTTTTTT. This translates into CASKRQSNEKLFF.